Shown below are 25 T cell receptor beta chains from a single sample sequenced in a study of T cells in Graves' hyperthyroidism and ophthalmopathy. TCR beta CDR3 sequences were amplified from RNA transcripts. During a first-round RT-PCR of the TCR CDR3, the HTBI primer set was used. TCRdb used MiXCR to reprocess the multiplex PCR reads, holding one entry per CDR3 protein. This table has over 700,000 distinct CDR3 sequences, 35% to 40% appearing once. Sequencing was performed on blood. The receptors were gathered from a man younger than 35 with Graves' hyperthyroidism.

This clonotype was picked up many times. V usage is TRBV7-2 and J usage is TRBJ1-1, with D possibly matching TRBD1 (5 bases). The length of the CDR3 is 14 residues. V was cut by 7 bases and J by 1 base, with 13 bases left in between. Germline V lookup: CDR1 SGHTA, CDR2 FQGNSA. The CDR3 coding sequence is TGTGCCAGCACCCCCTCCACAGGGAACACTGAAGCTTTCTTT. It yields the protein CASTPSTGNTEAFF.

The V call is TRBV10-3, the J call TRBJ1-2; 7 bases map to TRBD1. Per germline, CDR1 ENHRY and CDR2 SYGVKD. V shed 11 bases, J shed 8 bases, and the junction held 8 bases outside the gene matches. The CDR3 has 11 amino acids. The CDR3 nucleotides read TGTGCCGCGACAGGGAAAGAGGGCTACACCTTC. Amino acids: CAATGKEGYTF.

This clonotype has ten or more counts. The rearrangement uses TRBV15 and TRBJ1-1; D ambiguous. Germline-derived CDR1 and CDR2 are LNHNV and YYDKDF (reference sequence). The CDR3 has 13 residues. V was pared by 5 bases and J by 8 bases, with 15 bases between. CDR3 coding DNA: TGTGCCACCAGCCCGGGCGAGGTAGGCGAAGCTTTCTTT. It codes for CATSPGEVGEAFF.

The V call is TRBV7-2, the J call TRBJ1-3; tentative D call: TRBD1 (5 bases). Germline assignment: CDR1 SGHTA and CDR2 FQGNSA. CDR3 length: 16 residues. V was pared by 2 bases and J by 3 bases, with 14 bases between. Here the CDR3 DNA reads TGTGCCAGCAGCTTAAGGGGAGCGGGATATGGAAACACCATATATTTT. This codes for CASSLRGAGYGNTIYF.

The sample holds many counts of this clonotype. This sequence joins TRBV11-2 and TRBJ1-4; unclear D gene. The CDR3 contains 11 residues. The germline gives CDR1 SGHAT, CDR2 FQNNGV. Trimming took 3 bases from V and 10 from J, leaving 6 bases between them. The DNA for the CDR3 is TGTGCCAGCAGCTTGGACCGAAAACTGTTTTTT. This codes for CASSLDRKLFF.

V usage is TRBV9 and J usage is TRBJ2-2; D is ambiguous. This CDR3 contains 14 residues. CDR1 is SGDLS and CDR2 is YYNGEE in the germline V gene. The V end was cut by 0 bases, the J end by 5 bases, with 8 bases between. CDR3 sequence reads: CASSVDGETGELFF. CDR3 DNA: TGTGCCAGCAGCGTAGATGGTGAGACCGGGGAGCTGTTTTTT. Complete variable domain (other parts from reference TRBV9 and TRBJ2-2): DSGVTQTPKHLITATGQRVTLRCSPRSGDLSVYWYQQSLDQGLQFLIQYYNGEERAKGNILERFSAQQFPDLHSELNLSSLELGDSALYFCASSVDGETGELFFGEGSRLTVL.

The sample holds many counts of this clonotype. The genes are TRBV25-1 and TRBJ2-7; 9 bases fit TRBD2. From germline, CDR1 is MGHDK and CDR2 SYGVNS. Losses at the gene ends were 1 base for V and 7 bases for J; bases not matched to a gene: 8. The CDR3 consists of 15 residues. The CDR3 spells CASSESGGRAREQYF. CDR3 bases: TGTGCCAGCAGTGAATCGGGCGGGAGGGCCCGAGAGCAGTACTTC.

The rearrangement joins TRBV12-5 to TRBJ1-2; 7 nucleotides line up with TRBD1. CDR3 length equals 13 residues. With 2 bases clipped from V and 8 bases from J, the junction kept 5 bases outside the gene matches. Germline loops: CDR1 LGHNT, CDR2 FRNRAP. In DNA, the CDR3 is TGTGCTAGTGGTTTGTCAGGGGGGGGCGGCTACACCTTC. Protein product: CASGLSGGGGYTF.

This clonotype appeared many times. As DNA, the CDR3 is TGTGCCAGTGCAACAGGTAGCACCGGGGAGCTGTTTTTT. This sequence encodes CASATGSTGELFF. This rearrangement joins TRBV9 to TRBJ2-2, with D maybe TRBD1 (5 bases). The CDR3 has 13 residues. Trimming removed 8 bases from V and 4 bases from J, with 12 bases in between. The germline gives CDR1 SGDLS, CDR2 YYNGEE.

Comments on this clonotype: No conserved phenylalanine or tryptophan is present at the end of the CDR3, so a read error is the likely explanation. This chain uses TRBV20-1 with TRBJ1-1, with D unresolved. Per the germline V gene, CDR1 is DFQATT and CDR2 is SNEGSKA (reference sequence). V was cut by 8 bases and J by 2 bases, with 12 bases left in between. The CDR3 is 12 residues long. The CDR3 DNA reads TGCAGTAGTTTCCGAGACAACACTGAAGCTTTCCTT. As protein: CSSFRDNTEAFL.

In regard to this clonotype: Being one base from a much bigger clone, this may be a read error. The chain uses TRBV19 and TRBJ2-2; D perhaps matches TRBD2 (6 bases). From germline, CDR1 is LNHDA and CDR2 SQIVND (reference sequence). This CDR3 is 11 amino acids long. The ends were cut back, 10 bases at V and 4 bases at J, with 7 bases in the middle. CDR3 residues: CAMGGTGELFF. CDR3 sequence (DNA): TGTGCCATGGGGGGCACCGGGGAGCTGTTTTTT.

The rearrangement links TRBV5-6 to TRBJ2-5; 7 bases line up with TRBD1. V lost 1 base to trimming and J lost 1 base; unmatched junction nucleotides: 4. The CDR3 consists of 15 residues. Germline values: CDR1 SGHDT, CDR2 YYEEEE. In nucleotides, the CDR3 is TGTGCCAGCAGCTTGACAGGGGTGGTCCAAGAGACCCAGTACTTC. Amino acid sequence: CASSLTGVVQETQYF.

The chain couples TRBV3-1 to TRBJ1-1, with D perhaps TRBD1 (5 bases). The CDR3 runs 15 residues. The V end lost 3 bases, the J end lost 4 bases, and 15 bases lay between the germline ends. Looked up from germline, CDR1 is LGHDT and CDR2 is YNNKEL (reference sequence). In DNA, the CDR3 is TGTGCCAGCAGCCAGCGGGTTCAGGGCAGCACTGAAGCTTTCTTT. It yields the protein CASSQRVQGSTEAFF.

This chain uses TRBV10-3 with TRBJ1-2, with D possibly being TRBD1 (6 bases). The CDR3 is 12 residues long. V shed 4 bases and J shed 12 bases, with 15 bases lying between them. Germline CDR1 is ENHRY and CDR2 is SYGVKD. This CDR3 reads CAISVGQSGNTF. Written as DNA, the CDR3 is TGTGCCATCAGTGTAGGACAGAGTGGAAACACCTTC.

The chain employs TRBV25-1 and TRBJ1-2; D might be TRBD1 (5 bases). Trimming pared 5 bases from V and 7 bases from J, leaving 14 bases between. CDR3 length: 13 residues. In germline, CDR1 is MGHDK, CDR2 SYGVNS. As DNA, the CDR3 is TGTGCCAGCAGTCCTTCAGGGATAGCTGGCTACACCTTC. Amino acids: CASSPSGIAGYTF.

The table lists this clonotype with many counts. The chain couples TRBV25-1 to TRBJ1-2; TRBD1 agrees at 9 bases. Losses at the gene ends were 4 bases for V and 4 bases for J; bases not matched to a gene: 4. The CDR3 totals 14 residues. The germline gives CDR1 MGHDK, CDR2 SYGVNS. CDR3 residues: CASSAGTGSYGYTF. The DNA of the CDR3 is TGTGCCAGCAGTGCAGGGACAGGGAGCTATGGCTACACCTTC.

The rearrangement uses TRBV15 and TRBJ1-6; D might be TRBD1 (5 bases). This CDR3 contains 17 residues. Between the trimmed V and J ends, which lost 3 bases and 7 bases, there was a span of 19 bases. Germline loops: CDR1 LNHNV, CDR2 YYDKDF (reference sequence). This chain's CDR3 is CATSSYSSGTFNSPLHF. The CDR3 nucleotides read TGTGCCACCAGCAGTTACTCGTCCGGGACTTTCAATTCACCCCTCCACTTT.

This chain joins TRBV12-3 or TRBV12-4 and TRBJ1-2, with D unresolved. Trimming took off 4 bases at V and 7 bases at J, with 13 bases between the two ends. The CDR3 runs to 13 residues. The CDR3 loop reads CASSSPGEPGYTF. CDR3 DNA: TGTGCCAGCAGTTCCCCCGGGGAACCTGGCTACACCTTC.

This clonotype was observed a few times. The V and J genes are TRBV9 and TRBJ2-7; tentatively, D is TRBD1 or TRBD2 (6 bases each). Per the germline V gene, CDR1 is SGDLS and CDR2 is YYNGEE. V lost 0 bases to trimming and J lost 2 bases, with 12 bases between them. The CDR3 has 15 amino acids. CDR3 sequence (DNA): TGTGCCAGCAGCGTAGGGGGGGCACAAACCTACGAGCAGTACTTC. Protein: CASSVGGAQTYEQYF.

DNA for the CDR3: TGTGCCAGCAGCGGTAGGAGAGGCCGTTTGAACACCGGGGAGCTGTTTTTT. This gives the protein CASSGRRGRLNTGELFF. This sequence joins TRBV11-2 and TRBJ2-2; D uncertain. Germline loops: CDR1 SGHAT, CDR2 FQNNGV. This CDR3 region has 17 residues. Trimming removed 5 bases at V and 1 base at J, with 17 bases between.

This clonotype was seen at least ten times. This chain uses TRBV10-2 with TRBJ1-4; unclear D gene. CDR1 and CDR2 from the germline V gene are WSHSY and SAAADI. Trimming shortened V by 7 bases and J by 4 bases, and 7 bases separated the two germline ends. The CDR3 totals 12 residues. The CDR3 protein is CASMSYNEKLFF. For the CDR3, the DNA is TGCGCCAGCATGTCCTATAATGAAAAACTGTTTTTT.

This clonotype came up many times. The chain combines TRBV20-1 with TRBJ2-5, with 9 bases lining up with TRBD1. The V gene's germline CDR1 is DFQATT and CDR2 SNEGSKA (reference sequence). The CDR3 runs to 14 residues. The V gene end was trimmed by 7 bases and the J gene end by 4 bases; junction bases not matched to a gene: 10. CDR3 in DNA: TGCAGTGTCAACCCGGGACAGGGATTAGAGACCCAGTACTTC. The encoded protein is CSVNPGQGLETQYF.

This clonotype appeared many times. The chain recombines TRBV24-1 with TRBJ2-5; 10 bases are a match to TRBD1. This CDR3 has 17 amino acids. After removal of 5 bases from V and 5 bases from J, the junction contained 13 bases not matched to a gene. Germline values: CDR1 KGHDR, CDR2 SFDVKD. CDR3: CATSGPGQGLEFETQYF. The CDR3 nucleotides read TGTGCCACCAGTGGTCCGGGACAGGGGTTGGAGTTCGAGACCCAGTACTTC.

This clonotype was counted between two and nine times. The chain carries TRBV19 and TRBJ1-5; D is unclear. The CDR3 is made up of 14 amino acids. Germline CDR1 reads LNHDA; CDR2 reads SQIVND (reference sequence). V shed 2 bases and J shed 8 bases, with 13 bases lying between them. For the CDR3, the DNA is TGTGCCAGTAGTATACACGGCGGTCTGGAGCCCCAGCATTTT. Translated, it gives CASSIHGGLEPQHF. Using reference TRBV19 and TRBJ1-5 for the parts outside the CDR3, the full variable domain is DGGITQSPKYLFRKEGQNVTLSCEQNLNHDAMYWYRQDPGQGLRLIYYSQIVNDFQKGDIAEGYSVSREKKESFPLTVTSAQKNPTAFYLCASSIHGGLEPQHFGDGTRLSIL.

This clonotype was seen at least ten times. V usage is TRBV7-2 and J usage is TRBJ1-2; D not certain. Germline V lookup: CDR1 SGHTA, CDR2 FQGNSA. The V end was cut by 7 bases, the J end by 2 bases, with 14 bases between. The CDR3 is made up of 14 amino acids. CDR3 nucleotide sequence: TGTGCCAGCAAGAGCGCTGCCGGGAACTATGGCTACACCTTC. Amino acids: CASKSAAGNYGYTF.